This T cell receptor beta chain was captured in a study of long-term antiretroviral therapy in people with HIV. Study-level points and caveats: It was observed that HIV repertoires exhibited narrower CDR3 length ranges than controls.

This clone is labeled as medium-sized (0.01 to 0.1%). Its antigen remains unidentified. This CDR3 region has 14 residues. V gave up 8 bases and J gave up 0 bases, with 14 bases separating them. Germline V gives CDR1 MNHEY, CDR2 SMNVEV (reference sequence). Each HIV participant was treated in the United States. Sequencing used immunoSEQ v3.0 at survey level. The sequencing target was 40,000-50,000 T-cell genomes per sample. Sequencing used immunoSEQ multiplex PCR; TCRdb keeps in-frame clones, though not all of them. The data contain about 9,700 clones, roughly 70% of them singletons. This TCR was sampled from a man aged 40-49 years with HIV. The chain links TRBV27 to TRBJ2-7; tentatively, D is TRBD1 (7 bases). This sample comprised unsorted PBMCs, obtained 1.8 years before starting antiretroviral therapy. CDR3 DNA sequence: TGTGCCAGCGGGGCGGGGACAGCCTCCTACGAGCAGTACTTC. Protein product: CASGAGTASYEQYF.